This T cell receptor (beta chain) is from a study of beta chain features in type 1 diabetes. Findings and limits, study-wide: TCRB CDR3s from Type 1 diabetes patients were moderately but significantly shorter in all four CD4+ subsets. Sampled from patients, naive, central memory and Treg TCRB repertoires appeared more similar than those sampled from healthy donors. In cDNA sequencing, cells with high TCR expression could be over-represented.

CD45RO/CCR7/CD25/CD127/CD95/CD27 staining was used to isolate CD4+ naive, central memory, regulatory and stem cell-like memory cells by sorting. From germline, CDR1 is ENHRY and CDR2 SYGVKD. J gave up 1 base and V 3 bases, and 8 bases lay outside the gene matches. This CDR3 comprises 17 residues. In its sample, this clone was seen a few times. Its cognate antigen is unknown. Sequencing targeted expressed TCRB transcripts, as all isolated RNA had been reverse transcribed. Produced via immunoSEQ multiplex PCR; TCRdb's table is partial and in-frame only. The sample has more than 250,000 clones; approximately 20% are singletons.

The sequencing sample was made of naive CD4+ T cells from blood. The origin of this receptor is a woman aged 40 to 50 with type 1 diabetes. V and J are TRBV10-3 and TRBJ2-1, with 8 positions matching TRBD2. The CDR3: CAISDISGSSSYNEQFF. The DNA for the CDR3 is TGTGCCATCAGTGATATCAGCGGGAGCTCATCCTACAATGAGCAGTTCTTC.